This T cell receptor (beta chain) was profiled in a study of cytomegalovirus exposure and HLA in healthy donors. Study outcomes and limitations: In a later analysis, V- and J-gene trimming of beta chains associated with a DCLRE1C missense variant, replicated independently. TRBV6-2, TRBV6-3 and other indistinguishable V segments were excluded. According to reports, the classifier identified cytomegalovirus status with high specificity and sensitivity.

Vbeta (60) and Jbeta (13) primers were used in the PCR. The method was immunoSEQ multiplex PCR; TCRdb's version includes in-frame clones alone and lacks a portion of them. The table lists under 200,000 clones, 60% to 85% of them singletons. The CDR3 is made up of 16 amino acids. The V and J ends lost 4 bases and 8 bases, in that order; junction bases with no gene match: 15. CDR1 is SGHDT, CDR2 YYEEEE, per germline. For this clone: What it binds is unknown.

The clonotype originates from a woman aged 30 to 39 in good health and CMV-seronegative. The sample consisted of PBMCs. This chain joins TRBV5-6 and TRBJ1-3; TRBD1 matches at 7 bases. The CDR3 region is CASSGLPWDSRDTIYF. CDR3 sequence (DNA): TGTGCCAGCAGCGGACTTCCCTGGGACAGCCGAGACACCATATATTTT.